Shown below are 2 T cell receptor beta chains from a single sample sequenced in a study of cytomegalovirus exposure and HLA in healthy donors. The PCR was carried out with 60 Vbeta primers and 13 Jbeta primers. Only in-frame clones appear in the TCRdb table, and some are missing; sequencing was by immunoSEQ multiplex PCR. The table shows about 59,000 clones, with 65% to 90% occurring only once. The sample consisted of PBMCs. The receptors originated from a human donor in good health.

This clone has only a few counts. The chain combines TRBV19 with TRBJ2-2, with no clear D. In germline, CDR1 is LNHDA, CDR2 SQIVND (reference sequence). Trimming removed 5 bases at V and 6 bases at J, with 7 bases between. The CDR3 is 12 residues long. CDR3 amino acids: CASSPVAGELFF. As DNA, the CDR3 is TGTGCCAGTAGTCCGGTCGCCGGGGAGCTGTTTTTT.

CDR3 sequence: CASSQAFLGAQDYEQYF. The CDR3 DNA reads TGCGCCAGCAGCCAAGCTTTTTTGGGGGCCCAAGATTACGAGCAGTACTTC. J is TRBJ2-7 and V is TRBV4-3; weak D call: TRBD1 (6 bases). The CDR3 is 17 amino acids. Germline CDR1 is LGHNA and CDR2 is YSLEER. Trimming took 1 base from V and 4 from J, leaving 20 bases between them.